This T cell receptor beta chain emerged from a study of CD8 T cells in ankylosing spondylitis. V shed 3 bases and J shed 2 bases, with 10 bases lying between them. CDR3 length: 14 amino acids. Germline V gene lookup returns CDR1 DFQATT and CDR2 SNEGSKA (reference sequence). This clonotype was seen many times. Each CDR3 protein gets one entry after TCRdb re-called the 5' RACE reads with MiXCR. In the table there are about 89,000 distinct CDR3 sequences, 27% of which are singletons. The TCR comes from a male donor with ankylosing spondylitis or in good health (not recorded which). This rearrangement joins TRBV20-1 to TRBJ2-2, with unresolved D. Sequenced: blood, either unsorted or a sorted T cell fraction (not recorded which). CDR3 sequence reads: CSASSEINTGELFF. CDR3 bases: TGCAGTGCTAGTTCAGAGATTAACACCGGGGAGCTGTTTTTT.